Below are 28 T cell receptor beta chains sequenced from a single sample in a study of OX40 agonist ivuxolimab in advanced cancers. The data were produced by immunoSEQ multiplex PCR, yet TCRdb's version contains in-frame clones alone and is incomplete. The table records under 85,000 clones, around 82% of them present only once. The sequenced sample was CD4+ or CD8+ T cells sorted from blood, obtained in a trial of the OX40 agonist ivuxolimab. The source of these receptors is an adult with an advanced solid tumor such as melanoma, head and neck, liver or kidney cancer.

The chain joins TRBV6-5 to TRBJ2-1, with D possibly matching TRBD2 (5 bases). This CDR3 contains 15 residues. Trimming took off 6 bases at V and 0 bases at J, with 12 bases between the two ends. CDR1 is MNHEY, CDR2 SVGAGI, per germline. The CDR3 bases are TGTGCCAGCAGCCCCACTAGGCCCTCCTACAATGAGCAGTTCTTC. This translates into CASSPTRPSYNEQFF.

The chain uses TRBV7-9 and TRBJ1-5; 7 bases fit TRBD1. The V segment lost 3 bases and the J segment 5 bases; nucleotides outside the gene matches: 1. The V gene's germline CDR1 is SEHNR and CDR2 FQNEAQ (reference sequence). CDR3 size: 13 residues. DNA for the CDR3: TGTGCCAGCAGCTTTCAGGGGGATCAGCCCCAGCATTTT. Protein product: CASSFQGDQPQHF.

This clone was picked up many times. The chain links TRBV9 to TRBJ1-1; 9 positions match TRBD1. Germline V gene lookup returns CDR1 SGDLS and CDR2 YYNGEE. The CDR3 has 13 residues. The trim removed 5 bases at V and 12 bases at J, leaving 11 bases unmatched. The CDR3 DNA is TGTGCCAGCAGTAAAACAGGGGGCGGTAGGACTTTCTTT. Translated: CASSKTGGGRTFF.

V and J are TRBV30 and TRBJ1-3; 9 nucleotides line up with TRBD1. The CDR3 is 14 amino acids. Trimming cost V 3 bases and J 4 bases; bases outside gene matches: 4. The V gene's germline CDR1 is GTSNPN and CDR2 SVGIG (reference sequence). CDR3 residues: CAWRTGGRGNTIYF. The DNA for the CDR3 is TGTGCCTGGAGGACAGGGGGGAGAGGAAACACCATATATTTT.

This clone has only a few counts. This chain joins TRBV9 and TRBJ1-1; no reliable D call. V lost 0 bases and J 1 base, leaving 10 bases between the germline ends. The germline V gene has CDR1 SGDLS and CDR2 YYNGEE. The CDR3 runs to 15 residues. The CDR3 region is CASSVGVLRNTEAFF. For the CDR3, the DNA is TGTGCCAGCAGCGTAGGGGTACTCCGGAACACTGAAGCTTTCTTT.

This clone was seen just once. The rearrangement links TRBV20-1 to TRBJ2-5, with unresolved D. This CDR3 is built from 11 residues. Germline V lookup: CDR1 DFQATT, CDR2 SNEGSKA (reference sequence). V lost 5 bases and J lost 1, with 5 bases in between. The CDR3 bases are TGCAGTGCTGTCTTCCAAGAGACCCAGTACTTC. Translated: CSAVFQETQYF.

The chain uses TRBV6-8 and TRBJ2-6; D unresolved. V shed 5 bases and J shed 5 bases, with 22 bases lying between them. This CDR3 has 18 amino acids. Germline V lookup: CDR1 MNHGY, CDR2 SAAAGT. CDR3 loop: CASSIETRSQSRANVLTF. The CDR3 nucleotides read TGTGCCAGCAGTATTGAAACACGCTCACAAAGTCGGGCCAACGTCCTGACTTTC.

The chain employs TRBV19 and TRBJ1-5; the D gene is possibly TRBD1 (6 bases). V lost 7 bases and J 4 bases, leaving 11 bases between the germline ends. Germline CDR1 is LNHDA and CDR2 is SQIVND (reference sequence). This CDR3 region has 13 residues. CDR3 in amino acids: CASTTGINQPQHF. CDR3 DNA: TGTGCCAGTACCACAGGGATAAATCAGCCCCAGCATTTT.

This clone has only one observation. CDR3 residues: CASSLDFGTSGGEIYEQFF. The CDR3 nucleotides read TGTGCCAGCAGCTTGGATTTCGGGACTAGCGGGGGGGAAATCTATGAGCAGTTCTTC. The rearrangement joins TRBV5-4 to TRBJ2-1, with 16 bases fitting TRBD2. This CDR3 is 19 amino acids long. With 0 bases clipped from V and 8 bases from J, the junction kept 11 bases outside the gene matches. Germline V CDR1 and CDR2: SGHNT, YYREEE (reference sequence).

This clone came up a few times. The chain recombines TRBV27 with TRBJ2-7; D is ambiguous. The CDR3 has 12 residues. V was cut by 5 bases and J by 1 base, with 6 bases left in between. Germline lookup yields CDR1 MNHEY and CDR2 SMNVEV (reference sequence). In nucleotides, the CDR3 is TGTGCCAGCAGTACCCATTCCTACGAGCAGTACTTC. Translated: CASSTHSYEQYF.

This sequence joins TRBV6-6 and TRBJ1-1; D gene uncertain. The CDR3 is made up of 13 amino acids. Trimming shortened V by 7 bases and J by 4 bases, and 13 bases separated the two germline ends. Germline V gene data show CDR1 as MNHNY and CDR2 as SVGAGI (reference sequence). The CDR3 nucleotides read TGTGCCAGCAACGATCTCCTAGCCACTGAAGCTTTCTTT. Translation gives CASNDLLATEAFF.

The CDR3 DNA sequence: TGTGCCAGCAGCTCAACCGACAGTTACAATGAGCAGTTCTTC. Protein: CASSSTDSYNEQFF. V usage is TRBV7-2 and J usage is TRBJ2-1; D possibly corresponds to TRBD1 (5 bases). Germline V gene data show CDR1 as SGHTA and CDR2 as FQGNSA. The V end lost 4 bases, the J end lost 4 bases, and 11 bases lay between the germline ends. The CDR3 length is 14 residues.

This sequence joins TRBV5-1 and TRBJ2-3, with TRBD2 matching over 10 bases. Germline V gives CDR1 SGHRS, CDR2 YFSETQ. The CDR3 sequence is 18 residues long. Trimming took 0 bases from V and 4 from J; bases not matched to a gene: 11. The CDR3 is CASSLGHGVAGGADTQYF. The DNA of the CDR3 is TGCGCCAGCAGCTTGGGACATGGGGTAGCGGGAGGAGCAGATACGCAGTATTTT.

This chain connects TRBV7-2 to TRBJ1-2; 7 nucleotides match TRBD1. Germline-derived CDR1 and CDR2 are SGHTA and FQGNSA. The V gene end was trimmed by 5 bases and the J gene end by 2 bases; junction bases not matched to a gene: 11. The CDR3 runs to 16 residues. CDR3 sequence reads: CASSEQKGTVNYGYTF. CDR3 nucleotides: TGTGCCAGCAGCGAACAAAAGGGGACAGTGAACTATGGCTACACCTTC. The full variable domain, rest sourced from reference TRBV7-2 and TRBJ1-2, is GAGVSQSPSNKVTEKGKDVELRCDPISGHTALYWYRQSLGQGLEFLIYFQGNSAPDKSGLPSDRFSAERTGGSVSTLTIQRTQQEDSAVYLCASSEQKGTVNYGYTFGSGTRLTVV.

This clone was detected only a few times. The chain couples TRBV7-2 to TRBJ2-3; D may correspond to TRBD1 or TRBD2 (6 bases each). Germline CDR1 and CDR2: SGHTA and FQGNSA. Trimming left V 5 bases short and J 4 bases short, with 16 bases between. The CDR3 is 15 amino acids. CDR3 nucleotide sequence: TGTGCCAGCAGCCTATCGGGGGCAGGGGCAGATACGCAGTATTTT. Translation gives CASSLSGAGADTQYF. The entire variable domain, with the rest obtained from reference TRBV7-2 and TRBJ2-3, is as follows: GAGVSQSPSNKVTEKGKDVELRCDPISGHTALYWYRQSLGQGLEFLIYFQGNSAPDKSGLPSDRFSAERTGGSVSTLTIQRTQQEDSAVYLCASSLSGAGADTQYFGPGTRLTVL.

V usage is TRBV27 and J usage is TRBJ1-1; tentative D call: TRBD1 (5 bases). The V and J ends lost 0 bases and 5 bases respectively, with 7 bases between them. The CDR3 spans 13 residues. Per the germline V gene, CDR1 is MNHEY and CDR2 is SMNVEV (reference sequence). Here the CDR3 DNA reads TGTGCCAGCAGTTTATCGGGGCAGACTGAAGCTTTCTTT. It codes for CASSLSGQTEAFF.

The genes are TRBV14 and TRBJ1-2, with TRBD1 matching 9 bases. V trimming: 3 bases; J trimming: 4 bases; junction bases outside the gene matches: 3. Germline CDR1 and CDR2: SGHDN and FVKESK. This CDR3 is built from 14 residues. The CDR3 reads CASSQGQGGYGYTF. The CDR3 bases are TGTGCCAGCAGCCAGGGACAGGGAGGCTATGGCTACACCTTC.

This chain uses TRBV7-9 with TRBJ2-5; maybe TRBD2 (6 bases). Trimming cost V 5 bases and J 1 base, with 20 bases left between them. CDR1 SEHNR and CDR2 FQNEAQ come from the germline V gene (reference sequence). The CDR3 has 17 amino acids. The chain's CDR3 is CASSTQRLVTSQETQYF. CDR3 DNA: TGTGCCAGCAGCACTCAAAGACTAGTGACTTCCCAAGAGACCCAGTACTTC. Drawing the rest from reference TRBV7-9 and TRBJ2-5, the complete variable domain is DTGVSQNPRHKITKRGQNVTFRCDPISEHNRLYWYRQTLGQGPEFLTYFQNEAQLEKSRLLSDRFSAERPKGSFSTLEIQRTEQGDSAMYLCASSTQRLVTSQETQYFGPGTRLLVL.

Worth noting for this clone: This same CDR3 is encoded by further DNA sequences in the sample. The J gene is TRBJ2-5, the V gene TRBV7-2, with no clear D. Germline V CDR1 and CDR2: SGHTA, FQGNSA. V dropped 3 bases and J dropped 5 bases, with 10 bases sitting between them. The CDR3 has 13 residues. The CDR3 is CASSLSLGETQYF. DNA for the CDR3: TGTGCCAGCAGCTTGTCCCTGGGGGAGACCCAGTACTTC.

The rearrangement joins TRBV9 to TRBJ2-7, with unresolved D. Germline lookup yields CDR1 SGDLS and CDR2 YYNGEE. The CDR3 is made up of 15 amino acids. Trimming took 0 bases from V and 0 from J, leaving 10 bases between them. The CDR3 sequence: CASSVGAGGSYEQYF. The DNA of the CDR3 is TGTGCCAGCAGCGTAGGTGCAGGCGGCTCCTACGAGCAGTACTTC.

The chain couples TRBV5-5 to TRBJ1-6; 9 nucleotides line up with TRBD1. The trim removed 3 bases at V and 2 bases at J, leaving 3 bases unmatched. Germline CDR1 and CDR2: SGHKS and YYEKEE (reference sequence). This CDR3 is 16 amino acids long. The CDR3 region has the DNA TGTGCCAGCAGCTGGGGACAGGGAGCCTATAATTCACCCCTCCACTTT. Translation: CASSWGQGAYNSPLHF.

This clone was counted a few times. CDR3 protein: CRAGGLDGYTF. Written as DNA, the CDR3 is TGCCGCGCGGGTGGATTGGATGGCTACACCTTC. This chain joins TRBV20-1 and TRBJ1-2; no clear D. Germline V CDR1 and CDR2: DFQATT, SNEGSKA (reference sequence). The CDR3 spans 11 residues.

V and J are TRBV11-2 and TRBJ2-7; the D is unclear. CDR1 and CDR2 (germline): SGHAT, FQNNGV. Trimming stripped 3 bases from V and 0 bases from J, with 12 bases between. This CDR3 comprises 15 residues. The CDR3: CASSFGPYGSYEQYF. Written as DNA, the CDR3 is TGTGCCAGCAGCTTCGGTCCGTATGGCTCCTACGAGCAGTACTTC.

V usage is TRBV7-9 and J usage is TRBJ2-1; D is uncertain. The CDR3 length is 11 residues. Between the trimmed V and J ends, which lost 1 base and 15 bases, there was a span of 10 bases. Germline V lookup: CDR1 SEHNR, CDR2 FQNEAQ (reference sequence). DNA of the CDR3: TGTGCCAGCAGCTTAGGGCCTGGTCCGTTCTTC. It encodes CASSLGPGPFF.

V is TRBV19 and J is TRBJ2-2; D possibly uses TRBD1 or TRBD2 (6 bases each). CDR1 and CDR2 from the germline V gene are LNHDA and SQIVND (reference sequence). The CDR3 totals 15 residues. Trimming cost V 2 bases and J 4 bases, with 11 bases left between them. CDR3: CASSIRGLPTGELFF. CDR3 coding DNA: TGTGCCAGTAGTATACGGGGGCTACCCACCGGGGAGCTGTTTTTT. Variable domain in full (rest from reference TRBV19 and TRBJ2-2): DGGITQSPKYLFRKEGQNVTLSCEQNLNHDAMYWYRQDPGQGLRLIYYSQIVNDFQKGDIAEGYSVSREKKESFPLTVTSAQKNPTAFYLCASSIRGLPTGELFFGEGSRLTVL.

The chain couples TRBV29-1 to TRBJ2-5; D may be TRBD1 or TRBD2 (6 bases each). With the DNA end fitting TRBJ2-7 better, the J assignment may be wrong. Looked up from germline, CDR1 is SQVTM and CDR2 is ANQGSEA. The CDR3 runs 12 residues. The CDR3 DNA reads TGCAGCGTGCAGAGAGGGGGGTACGAGCAGTACTTC. It encodes CSVQRGGYEQYF.

The rearrangement uses TRBV5-1 and TRBJ1-3; no clear D. The ends were cut back, 4 bases at V and 8 bases at J, with 19 bases in the middle. The CDR3 loop spans 15 amino acids. CDR1 and CDR2 (germline): SGHRS, YFSETQ. This chain's CDR3 is CASSPEVAGFHTIYF. The DNA for the CDR3 is TGCGCCAGCAGCCCGGAGGTGGCGGGATTTCACACCATATATTTT.

In its sample, this clone was seen once. The gene calls are TRBV2 and TRBJ1-1; D may be TRBD1 (6 bases). Trimming took 6 bases from V and 3 from J, leaving 14 bases between them. From germline, CDR1 is SNHLY and CDR2 FYNNEI. The CDR3 loop spans 14 amino acids. The CDR3 region is CASSYREGDTEAFF. The CDR3 DNA follows: TGTGCCAGCAGCTACAGGGAGGGCGACACTGAAGCTTTCTTT.